A single sample gave rise to the 14 T cell receptor beta chains below, sequenced in a study of patients and donors after allogeneic stem cell transplantation. Using its own MiXCR run on the RT-PCR reads, TCRdb lists one record per CDR3 protein. Seen here are 150,000 to 250,000 distinct CDR3 sequences, 41% observed once, and the top ten hold around 35%. Sample: blood, either unsorted or a sorted T cell fraction (not recorded which). The receptors here all came from a human donor who was either an allogeneic HSCT recipient or a stem cell or donor lymphocyte infusion donor (not recorded which). It is not recorded whose cells these are; they may come from a transplant donor.

This sequence joins TRBV6-5 and TRBJ1-3; D might be TRBD1 (5 bases). Per the germline V gene, CDR1 is MNHEY and CDR2 is SVGAGI. The CDR3 length is 15 residues. V shed 0 bases and J shed 2 bases, with 8 bases lying between them. The CDR3 bases are TGTGCCAGCAGTTACTCCGGCAGGGCTGGAAACACCATATATTTT. It yields the protein CASSYSGRAGNTIYF.

This clonotype has a handful of counts. The V call is TRBV5-1, the J call TRBJ2-7, with D unclear. V dropped 2 bases and J dropped 1 base, with 13 bases sitting between them. CDR1 and CDR2 from the germline V gene are SGHRS and YFSETQ. The CDR3 sequence is 15 residues long. The CDR3 sequence: CASSFGGGLSYEQYF. In nucleotides, the CDR3 is TGCGCCAGCAGCTTCGGTGGCGGATTATCCTACGAGCAGTACTTC.

This clonotype was recorded many times. V and J are TRBV12-3 or TRBV12-4 and TRBJ1-2, with D tentatively TRBD1 (6 bases). Deletions cut 3 bases from V and 4 bases from J, with 9 bases between. This CDR3 spans 13 amino acids. The CDR3 protein is CASSFGQLYGYTF. CDR3 DNA sequence: TGTGCCAGCAGTTTCGGACAGCTCTATGGCTACACCTTC.

This clonotype was found a few times. Here the CDR3 reads CASSLATPSGFTDTQYF. The CDR3 DNA reads TGTGCCAGCAGCTTAGCAACGCCTAGCGGGTTCACAGATACGCAGTATTTT. This chain connects TRBV7-2 to TRBJ2-3, with 8 bases lining up with TRBD2. Germline V CDR1 and CDR2: SGHTA, FQGNSA. The CDR3 runs to 17 residues. The junction had 7 bases not matched to a gene; V was cut back by 0 bases and J by 2 bases.

The rearrangement uses TRBV27 and TRBJ1-4; D gene ambiguous. Deletions cut 4 bases from V and 3 bases from J, with 15 bases between. Germline V gene data show CDR1 as MNHEY and CDR2 as SMNVEV (reference sequence). The CDR3 sequence is 16 residues long. The DNA of the CDR3 is TGTGCCAGCAGTTCCGGGGTGGGGTTTCCTAATGAAAAACTGTTTTTT. Encoded protein: CASSSGVGFPNEKLFF.

A few counts support this clonotype. V gene TRBV12-5 combines with J gene TRBJ2-2; D is unresolved. In germline, CDR1 is LGHNT, CDR2 FRNRAP. V lost 2 bases, J lost 4 bases, and 8 bases lay in between. The CDR3 has 14 amino acids. In DNA form, the CDR3 reads TGTGCTAGTGGTTTGACGGAGCGCACCGGGGAGCTGTTTTTT. Encoded protein: CASGLTERTGELFF.

This clonotype appeared once. The V and J genes are TRBV12-3 or TRBV12-4 and TRBJ2-3; D call uncertain. V was cut by 2 bases and J by 4 bases, with 13 bases left in between. The CDR3 sequence is 15 residues long. The CDR3 region has the DNA TGTGCCAGCAGTTTAATAGGGATAGGCGCAGATACGCAGTATTTT. The encoded protein is CASSLIGIGADTQYF.

V usage is TRBV28 and J usage is TRBJ1-1; 8 bases are shared with TRBD1. The CDR3 runs 17 residues. In germline, CDR1 is MDHEN, CDR2 SYDVKM. V was clipped by 2 bases and J by 0 bases; unmatched bases: 8. CDR3 protein: CASSLRGTGVMNTEAFF. The CDR3 nucleotides are TGTGCCAGCAGTTTACGAGGGACAGGAGTTATGAACACTGAAGCTTTCTTT.

This clonotype has more than one count but fewer than ten. The CDR3: CASSLALGADLSSGNTIYF. The CDR3 bases are TGTGCCAGCAGCCTTGCTTTGGGCGCCGATTTAAGCTCTGGAAACACCATATATTTT. The V and J genes are TRBV7-9 and TRBJ1-3; D not certain. There are 19 residues in the CDR3. Looked up from germline, CDR1 is SEHNR and CDR2 is FQNEAQ (reference sequence). V dropped 5 bases and J dropped 0 bases, with 23 bases sitting between them.

V gene TRBV6-5 combines with J gene TRBJ1-2, with TRBD1 as a possible D gene (6 bases). Per germline, CDR1 MNHEY and CDR2 SVGAGI. CDR3 length: 12 amino acids. Trimming removed 8 bases at V and 8 bases at J, with 15 bases between. The CDR3 region is CASGYRVSGYTF. Written as DNA, the CDR3 is TGTGCCAGCGGCTACAGGGTCAGCGGCTACACCTTC.

This clonotype was counted once. This sequence joins TRBV6-6 and TRBJ2-5; D perhaps matches TRBD1 (6 bases). Germline CDR1 reads MNHNY; CDR2 reads SVGAGI (reference sequence). The germline V and J ends were trimmed by 2 bases and 14 bases, with 15 bases remaining between them. CDR3 length: 12 amino acids. The CDR3 coding sequence is TGTGCCAGCAGTTACCAAGGACAGATGCTTTACTTC. It is translated as CASSYQGQMLYF.

The chain combines TRBV12-3 or TRBV12-4 with TRBJ2-4; D is undetermined. The CDR3 runs 18 residues. The V end was cut by 4 bases, the J end by 0 bases, with 19 bases between. The CDR3 sequence: CASSWFPQAEEAKNIQYF. The CDR3 nucleotides read TGTGCCAGCAGTTGGTTCCCTCAGGCAGAAGAAGCCAAAAACATTCAGTACTTC.

This rearrangement joins TRBV4-2 to TRBJ2-5; D gene unclear. The germline CDR1 and CDR2 sequences are LGHNA and YNFKEQ. This CDR3 contains 14 residues. Trimming pared 1 base from V and 4 bases from J, leaving 10 bases between. The CDR3 is CASSQGTRGETQYF. The CDR3 region has the DNA TGTGCCAGCAGCCAAGGTACGCGAGGAGAGACCCAGTACTTC.

The CDR3 is CASSPPDKNTGELFF. CDR3 in DNA: TGTGCCAGCAGTCCACCCGACAAGAACACCGGGGAGCTGTTTTTT. The chain has TRBV6-5 and TRBJ2-2; D gene unclear. The V gene lost 5 bases and the J gene lost 1 base, with 11 bases spanning the gap. Germline-derived CDR1 and CDR2 are MNHEY and SVGAGI. CDR3 length: 15 residues.